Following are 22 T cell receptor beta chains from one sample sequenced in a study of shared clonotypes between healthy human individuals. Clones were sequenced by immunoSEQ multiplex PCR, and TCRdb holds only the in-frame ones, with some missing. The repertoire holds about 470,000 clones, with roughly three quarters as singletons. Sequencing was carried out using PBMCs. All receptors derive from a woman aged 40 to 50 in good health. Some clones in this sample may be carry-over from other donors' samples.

The CDR3: CSVEALSSGSLTSTDTQYF. The CDR3 bases are TGCAGCGTTGAAGCCCTCTCTAGCGGGAGTTTAACTAGCACAGATACGCAGTATTTT. The chain combines TRBV29-1 with TRBJ2-3; 10 bases are shared with TRBD2. The CDR3 has 19 amino acids. CDR1 is SQVTM, CDR2 ANQGSEA, per germline. The V segment lost 1 base and the J segment 0 bases; nucleotides outside the gene matches: 13.

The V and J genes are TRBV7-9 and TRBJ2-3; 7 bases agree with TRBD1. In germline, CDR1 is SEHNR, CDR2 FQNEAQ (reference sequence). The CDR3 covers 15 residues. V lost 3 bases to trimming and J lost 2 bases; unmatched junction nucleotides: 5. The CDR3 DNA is TGTGCCAGCAGCTTGGACAGGACATACACAGATACGCAGTATTTT. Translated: CASSLDRTYTDTQYF.

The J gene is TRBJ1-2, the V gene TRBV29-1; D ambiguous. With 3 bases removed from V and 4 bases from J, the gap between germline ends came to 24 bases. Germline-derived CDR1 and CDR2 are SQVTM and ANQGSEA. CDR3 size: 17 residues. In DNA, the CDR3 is TGCAGCGTTGACGAGTTCTCTGGACCGGCCCGGGGCTATGGCTACACCTTC. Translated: CSVDEFSGPARGYGYTF.

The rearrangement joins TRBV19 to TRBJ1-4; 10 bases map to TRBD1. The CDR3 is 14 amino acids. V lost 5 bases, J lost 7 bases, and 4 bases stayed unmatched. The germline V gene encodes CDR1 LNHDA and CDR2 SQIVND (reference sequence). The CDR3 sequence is CASSLDRGSEKLFF. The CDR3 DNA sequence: TGTGCCAGTAGTTTGGACAGGGGGAGTGAAAAACTGTTTTTT. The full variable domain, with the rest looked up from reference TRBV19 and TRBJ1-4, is DGGITQSPKYLFRKEGQNVTLSCEQNLNHDAMYWYRQDPGQGLRLIYYSQIVNDFQKGDIAEGYSVSREKKESFPLTVTSAQKNPTAFYLCASSLDRGSEKLFFGSGTQLSVL.

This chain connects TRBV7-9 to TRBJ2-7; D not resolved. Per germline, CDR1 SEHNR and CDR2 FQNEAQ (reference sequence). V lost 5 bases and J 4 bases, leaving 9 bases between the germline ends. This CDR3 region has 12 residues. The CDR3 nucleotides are TGTGCCAGCAGCCAATCGAAATACGAGCAGTACTTC. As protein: CASSQSKYEQYF.

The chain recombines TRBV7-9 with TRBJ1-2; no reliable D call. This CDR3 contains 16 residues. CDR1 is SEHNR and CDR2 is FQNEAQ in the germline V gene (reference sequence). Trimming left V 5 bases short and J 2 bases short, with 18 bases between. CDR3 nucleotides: TGTGCCAGCAGCCATAACTTAGGCGAGGAAAACTATGGCTACACCTTC. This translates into CASSHNLGEENYGYTF.

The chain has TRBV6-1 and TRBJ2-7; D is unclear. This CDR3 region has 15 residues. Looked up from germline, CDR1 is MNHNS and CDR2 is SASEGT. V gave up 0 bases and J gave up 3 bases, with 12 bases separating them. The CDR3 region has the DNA TGTGCCAGCAGTGAAGCGTCTGCAGACTTCTACGAGCAGTACTTC. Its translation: CASSEASADFYEQYF.

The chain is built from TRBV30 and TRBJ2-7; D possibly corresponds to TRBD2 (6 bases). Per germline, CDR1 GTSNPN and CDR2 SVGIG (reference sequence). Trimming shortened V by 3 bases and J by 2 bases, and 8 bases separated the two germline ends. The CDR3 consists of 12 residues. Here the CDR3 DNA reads TGTGCCTGGAGGGAGGGCCCCTACGAGCAGTACTTC. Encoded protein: CAWREGPYEQYF.

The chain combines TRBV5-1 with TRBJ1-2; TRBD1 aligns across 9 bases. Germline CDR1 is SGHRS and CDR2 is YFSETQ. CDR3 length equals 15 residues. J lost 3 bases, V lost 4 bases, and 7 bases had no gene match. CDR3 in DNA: TGCGCCAGCAGCCTACAGGGGGCAGTGGACTATGGCTACACCTTC. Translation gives CASSLQGAVDYGYTF. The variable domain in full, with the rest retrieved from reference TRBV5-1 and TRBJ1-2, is KAGVTQTPRYLIKTRGQQVTLSCSPISGHRSVSWYQQTPGQGLQFLFEYFSETQRNKGNFPGRFSGRQFSNSRSEMNVSTLELGDSALYLCASSLQGAVDYGYTFGSGTRLTVV.

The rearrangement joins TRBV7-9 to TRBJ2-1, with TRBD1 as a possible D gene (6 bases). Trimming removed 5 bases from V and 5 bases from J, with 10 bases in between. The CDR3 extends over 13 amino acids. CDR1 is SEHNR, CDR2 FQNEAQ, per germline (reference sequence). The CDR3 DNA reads TGTGCCAGCAGCCGCGACAGGAACAATGAGCAGTTCTTC. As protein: CASSRDRNNEQFF.

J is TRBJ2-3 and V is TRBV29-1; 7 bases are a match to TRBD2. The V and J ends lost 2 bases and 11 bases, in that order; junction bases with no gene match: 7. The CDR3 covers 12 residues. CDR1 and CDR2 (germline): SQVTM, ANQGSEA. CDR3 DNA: TGCAGCGTTGAATCCCGGACGGGAGGGCAGTATTTT. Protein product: CSVESRTGGQYF.

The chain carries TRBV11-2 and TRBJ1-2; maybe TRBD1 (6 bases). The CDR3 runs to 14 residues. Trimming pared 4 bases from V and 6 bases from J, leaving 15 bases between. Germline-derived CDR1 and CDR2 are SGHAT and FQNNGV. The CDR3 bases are TGTGCCAGCAGCTCCCGGACAGCTAGACATGGCTACACCTTC. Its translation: CASSSRTARHGYTF.

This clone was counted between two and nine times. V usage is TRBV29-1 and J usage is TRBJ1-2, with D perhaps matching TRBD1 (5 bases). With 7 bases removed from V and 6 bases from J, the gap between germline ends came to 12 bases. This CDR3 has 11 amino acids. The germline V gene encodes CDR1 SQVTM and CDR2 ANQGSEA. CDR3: CSAGGVDGYTF. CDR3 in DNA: TGCAGCGCCGGGGGGGTAGATGGCTACACCTTC.

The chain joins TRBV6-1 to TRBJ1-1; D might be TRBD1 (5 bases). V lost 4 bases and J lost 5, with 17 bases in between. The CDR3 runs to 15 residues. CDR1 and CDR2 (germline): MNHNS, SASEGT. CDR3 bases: TGTGCCAGCAGTGTACGGTACCCGGGGGGAACTGAAGCTTTCTTT. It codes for CASSVRYPGGTEAFF.

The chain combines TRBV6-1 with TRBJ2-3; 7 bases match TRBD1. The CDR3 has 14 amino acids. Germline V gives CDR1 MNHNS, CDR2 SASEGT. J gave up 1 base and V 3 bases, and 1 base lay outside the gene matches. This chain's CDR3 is CASSDGTGTDTQYF. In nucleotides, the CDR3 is TGTGCCAGCAGTGACGGGACAGGCACAGATACGCAGTATTTT.

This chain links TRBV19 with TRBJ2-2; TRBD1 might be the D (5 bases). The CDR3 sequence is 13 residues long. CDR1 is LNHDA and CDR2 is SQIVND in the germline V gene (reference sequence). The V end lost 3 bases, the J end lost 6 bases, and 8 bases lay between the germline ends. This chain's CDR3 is CASSIWGAGELFF. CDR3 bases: TGTGCCAGTAGTATCTGGGGCGCCGGGGAGCTGTTTTTT.

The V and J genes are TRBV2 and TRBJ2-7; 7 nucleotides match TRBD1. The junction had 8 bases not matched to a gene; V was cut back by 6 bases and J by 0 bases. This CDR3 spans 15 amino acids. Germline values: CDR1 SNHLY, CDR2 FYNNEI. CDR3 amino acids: CASSRQGYNSYEQYF. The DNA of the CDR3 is TGTGCCAGCAGCCGACAGGGCTATAACTCCTACGAGCAGTACTTC.

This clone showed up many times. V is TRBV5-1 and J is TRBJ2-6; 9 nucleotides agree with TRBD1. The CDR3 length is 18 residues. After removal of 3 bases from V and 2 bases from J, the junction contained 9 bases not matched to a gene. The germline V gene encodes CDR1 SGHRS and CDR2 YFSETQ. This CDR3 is CASSSPGTGSPGANVLTF. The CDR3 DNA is TGCGCCAGCAGCTCTCCCGGGACAGGGTCTCCTGGGGCCAACGTCCTGACTTTC.

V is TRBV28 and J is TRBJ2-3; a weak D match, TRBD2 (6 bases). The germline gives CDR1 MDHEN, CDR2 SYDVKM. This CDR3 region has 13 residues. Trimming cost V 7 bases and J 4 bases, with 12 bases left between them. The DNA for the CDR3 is TGTGCCAGCAATGTACTAGCCCCAGATACGCAGTATTTT. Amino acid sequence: CASNVLAPDTQYF. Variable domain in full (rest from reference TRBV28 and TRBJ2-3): DVKVTQSSRYLVKRTGEKVFLECVQDMDHENMFWYRQDPGLGLRLIYFSYDVKMKEKGDIPEGYSVSREKKERFSLILESASTNQTSMYLCASNVLAPDTQYFGPGTRLTVL.

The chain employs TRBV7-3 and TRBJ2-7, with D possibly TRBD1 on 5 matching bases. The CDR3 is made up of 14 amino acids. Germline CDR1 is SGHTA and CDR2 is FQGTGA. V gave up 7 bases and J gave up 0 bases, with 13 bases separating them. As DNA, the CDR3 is TGTGCCAGCACCGCAGGGATAAGCTCCTACGAGCAGTACTTC. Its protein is CASTAGISSYEQYF.

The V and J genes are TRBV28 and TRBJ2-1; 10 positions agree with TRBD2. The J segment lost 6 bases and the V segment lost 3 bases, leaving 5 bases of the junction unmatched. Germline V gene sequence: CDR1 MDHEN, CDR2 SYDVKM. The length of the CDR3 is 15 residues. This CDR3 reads CASSLSGRGFNEQFF. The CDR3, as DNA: TGTGCCAGCAGTTTGAGCGGGAGGGGATTCAATGAGCAGTTCTTC.

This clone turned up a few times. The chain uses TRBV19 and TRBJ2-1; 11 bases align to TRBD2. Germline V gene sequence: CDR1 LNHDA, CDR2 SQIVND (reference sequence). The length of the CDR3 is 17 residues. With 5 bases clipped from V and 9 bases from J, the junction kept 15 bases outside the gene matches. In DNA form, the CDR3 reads TGTGCCAGTAGTCCCGCATATCTAGCGGGAGGAATGGGTGAGCAGTTCTTC. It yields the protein CASSPAYLAGGMGEQFF.